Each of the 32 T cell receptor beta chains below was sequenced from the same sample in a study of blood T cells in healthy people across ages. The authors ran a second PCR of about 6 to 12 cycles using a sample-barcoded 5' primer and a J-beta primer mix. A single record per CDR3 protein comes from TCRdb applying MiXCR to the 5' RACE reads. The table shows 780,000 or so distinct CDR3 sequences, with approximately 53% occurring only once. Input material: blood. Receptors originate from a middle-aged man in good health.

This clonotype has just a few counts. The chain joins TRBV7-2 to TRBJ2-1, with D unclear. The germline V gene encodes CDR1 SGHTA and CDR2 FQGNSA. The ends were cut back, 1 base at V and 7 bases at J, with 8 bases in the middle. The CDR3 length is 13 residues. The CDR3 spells CASSLEGWNEQFF. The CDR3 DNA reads TGTGCCAGCAGCTTAGAAGGGTGGAATGAGCAGTTCTTC. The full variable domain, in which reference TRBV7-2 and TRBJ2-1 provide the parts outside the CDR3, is GAGVSQSPSNKVTEKGKDVELRCDPISGHTALYWYRQSLGQGLEFLIYFQGNSAPDKSGLPSDRFSAERTGGSVSTLTIQRTQQEDSAVYLCASSLEGWNEQFFGPGTRLTVL.

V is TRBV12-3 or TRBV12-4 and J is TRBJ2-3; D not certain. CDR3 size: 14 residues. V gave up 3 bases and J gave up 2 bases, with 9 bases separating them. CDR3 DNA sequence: TGTGCCAGCAGTTTTATAAGAACCACAGATACGCAGTATTTT. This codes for CASSFIRTTDTQYF.

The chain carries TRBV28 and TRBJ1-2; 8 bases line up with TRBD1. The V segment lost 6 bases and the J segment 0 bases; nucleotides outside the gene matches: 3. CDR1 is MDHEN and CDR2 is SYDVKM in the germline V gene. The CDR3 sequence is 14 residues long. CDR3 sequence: CASRQTGANYGYTF. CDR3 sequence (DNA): TGTGCCAGCAGACAGACAGGGGCTAACTATGGCTACACCTTC.

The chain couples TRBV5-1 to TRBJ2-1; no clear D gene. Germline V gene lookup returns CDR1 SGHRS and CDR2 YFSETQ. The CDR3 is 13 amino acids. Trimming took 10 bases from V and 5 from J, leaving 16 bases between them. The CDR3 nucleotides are TGCGCCCGGCCAGGACCGCGGCACAATGAGCAGTTCTTC. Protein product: CARPGPRHNEQFF.

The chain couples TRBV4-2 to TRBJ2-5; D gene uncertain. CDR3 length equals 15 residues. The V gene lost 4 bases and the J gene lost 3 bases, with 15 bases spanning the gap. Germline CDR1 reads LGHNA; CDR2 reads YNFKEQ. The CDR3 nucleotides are TGTGCCAGCAGCCCCTACCCCAGAGAAGAAGAGACCCAGTACTTC. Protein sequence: CASSPYPREEETQYF.

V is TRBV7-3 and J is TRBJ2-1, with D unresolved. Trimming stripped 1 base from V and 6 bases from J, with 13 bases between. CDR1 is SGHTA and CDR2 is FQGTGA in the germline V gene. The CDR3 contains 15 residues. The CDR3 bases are TGTGCCAGCAGCTTAAATATTGGGGATTTCAATGAGCAGTTCTTC. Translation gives CASSLNIGDFNEQFF. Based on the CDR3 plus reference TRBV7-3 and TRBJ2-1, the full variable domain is GAGVSQTPSNKVTEKGKYVELRCDPISGHTALYWYRQSLGQGPEFLIYFQGTGAADDSGLPNDRFFAVRPEGSVSTLKIQRTERGDSAVYLCASSLNIGDFNEQFFGPGTRLTVL.

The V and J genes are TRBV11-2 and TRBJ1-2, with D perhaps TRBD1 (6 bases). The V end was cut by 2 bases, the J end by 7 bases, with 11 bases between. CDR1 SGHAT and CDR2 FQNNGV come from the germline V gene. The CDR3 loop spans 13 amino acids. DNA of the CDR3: TGTGCCAGCAGCTTAATGGGGGGCAGTGGCTACACCTTC. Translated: CASSLMGGSGYTF.

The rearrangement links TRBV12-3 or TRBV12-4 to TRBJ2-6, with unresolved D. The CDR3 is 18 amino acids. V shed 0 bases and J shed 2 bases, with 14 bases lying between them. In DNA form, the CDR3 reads TGTGCCAGCAGTTTAGCGCCGGGCAGGCTTGCTGGGGCCAACGTCCTGACTTTC. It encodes CASSLAPGRLAGANVLTF.

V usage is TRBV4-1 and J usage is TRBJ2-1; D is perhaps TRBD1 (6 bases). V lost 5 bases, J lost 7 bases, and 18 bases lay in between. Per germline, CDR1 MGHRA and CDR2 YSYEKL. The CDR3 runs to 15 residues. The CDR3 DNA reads TGCGCCAGCAGCAGGAACGAAGGGGGATGGAATGAGCAGTTCTTC. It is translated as CASSRNEGGWNEQFF.

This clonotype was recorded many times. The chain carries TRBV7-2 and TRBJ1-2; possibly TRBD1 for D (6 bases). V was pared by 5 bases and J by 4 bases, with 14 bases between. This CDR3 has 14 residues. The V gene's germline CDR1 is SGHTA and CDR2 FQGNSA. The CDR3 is CASSATRGGYGYTF. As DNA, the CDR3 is TGTGCCAGCAGCGCTACCAGGGGAGGCTATGGCTACACCTTC.

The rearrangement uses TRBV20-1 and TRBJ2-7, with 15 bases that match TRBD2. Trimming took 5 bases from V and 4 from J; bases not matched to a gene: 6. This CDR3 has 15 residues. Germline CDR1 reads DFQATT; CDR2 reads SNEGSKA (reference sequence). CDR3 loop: CSALPGLAGGYEQYF. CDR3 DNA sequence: TGCAGTGCTTTGCCGGGACTAGCGGGAGGATACGAGCAGTACTTC.

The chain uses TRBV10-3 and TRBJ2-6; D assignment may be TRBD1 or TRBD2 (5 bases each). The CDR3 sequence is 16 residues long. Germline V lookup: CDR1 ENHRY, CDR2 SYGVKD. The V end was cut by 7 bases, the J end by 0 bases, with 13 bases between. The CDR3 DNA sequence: TGTGCCATCACTGGGGGAACGAGCTCTGGGGCCAACGTCCTGACTTTC. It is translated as CAITGGTSSGANVLTF.

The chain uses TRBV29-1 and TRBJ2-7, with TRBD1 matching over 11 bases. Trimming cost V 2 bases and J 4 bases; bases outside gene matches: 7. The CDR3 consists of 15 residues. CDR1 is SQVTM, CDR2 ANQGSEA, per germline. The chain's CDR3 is CSVETPGTGGYEQYF. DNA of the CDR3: TGCAGCGTTGAAACACCCGGGACAGGGGGATACGAGCAGTACTTC.

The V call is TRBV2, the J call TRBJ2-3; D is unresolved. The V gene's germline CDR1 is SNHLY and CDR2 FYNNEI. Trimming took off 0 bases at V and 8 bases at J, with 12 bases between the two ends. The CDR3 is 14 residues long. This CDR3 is CASSEATRLGTQYF. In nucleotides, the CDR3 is TGTGCCAGCAGTGAAGCGACACGCCTCGGTACGCAGTATTTT.

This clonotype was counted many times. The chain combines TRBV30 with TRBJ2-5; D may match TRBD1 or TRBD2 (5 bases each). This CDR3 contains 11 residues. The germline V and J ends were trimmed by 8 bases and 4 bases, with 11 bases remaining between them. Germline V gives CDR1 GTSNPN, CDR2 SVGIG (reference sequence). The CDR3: CAREGRETQYF. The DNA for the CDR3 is TGTGCCCGCGAGGGGAGAGAGACCCAGTACTTC.

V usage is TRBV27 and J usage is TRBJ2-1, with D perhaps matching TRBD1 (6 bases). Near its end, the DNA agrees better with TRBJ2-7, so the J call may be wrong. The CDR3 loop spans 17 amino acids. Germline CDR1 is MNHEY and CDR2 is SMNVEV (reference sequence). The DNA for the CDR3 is TGTGCCAGCAGTTTATACCGCCCGGGACAAGCTTACAATGAGCAGTACTTC. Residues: CASSLYRPGQAYNEQYF.

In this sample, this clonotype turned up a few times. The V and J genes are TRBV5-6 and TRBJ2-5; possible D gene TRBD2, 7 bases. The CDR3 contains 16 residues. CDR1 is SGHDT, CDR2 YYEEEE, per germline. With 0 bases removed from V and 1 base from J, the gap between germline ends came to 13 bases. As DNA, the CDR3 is TGTGCCAGCAGCTTGGCGGCGGGGGCCTCCCAAGAGACCCAGTACTTC. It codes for CASSLAAGASQETQYF.

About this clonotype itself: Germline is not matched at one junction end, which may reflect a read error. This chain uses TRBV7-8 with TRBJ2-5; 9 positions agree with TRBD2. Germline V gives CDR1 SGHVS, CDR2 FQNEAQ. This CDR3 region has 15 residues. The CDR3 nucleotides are TGTGCCAGCACCCTCGGGCGGGGGGGGAAAGAGACCCAGCACTTC. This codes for CASTLGRGGKETQHF.

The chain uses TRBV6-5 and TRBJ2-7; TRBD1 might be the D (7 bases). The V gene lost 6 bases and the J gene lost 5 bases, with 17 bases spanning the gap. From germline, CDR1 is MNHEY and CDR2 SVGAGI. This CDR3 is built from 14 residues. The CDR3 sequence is CASRRQGGLHEQYF. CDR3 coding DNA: TGTGCCAGCAGGAGACAGGGAGGTCTCCACGAGCAGTACTTC.

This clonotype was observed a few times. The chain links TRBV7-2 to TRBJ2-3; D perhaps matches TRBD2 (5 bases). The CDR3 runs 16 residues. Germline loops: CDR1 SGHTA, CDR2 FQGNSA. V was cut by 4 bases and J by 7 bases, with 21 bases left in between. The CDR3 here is CASSSGPVAPGNTQYF. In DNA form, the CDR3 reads TGTGCCAGCAGCTCAGGCCCGGTGGCCCCCGGGAATACGCAGTATTTT.

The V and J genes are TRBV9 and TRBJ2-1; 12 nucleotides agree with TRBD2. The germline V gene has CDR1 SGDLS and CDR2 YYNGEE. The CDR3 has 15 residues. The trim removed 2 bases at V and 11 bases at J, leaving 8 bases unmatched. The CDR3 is CASSVLAGGINKQFF. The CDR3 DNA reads TGTGCCAGCAGCGTTCTAGCGGGAGGGATAAATAAGCAGTTCTTC.

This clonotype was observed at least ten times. The CDR3 region has the DNA TGTGCCACGGGGCCGGGACAGGAGTTTTCCCACGAGCAGTACTTC. It codes for CATGPGQEFSHEQYF. J is TRBJ2-7 and V is TRBV15; 8 bases are shared with TRBD1. The V gene's germline CDR1 is LNHNV and CDR2 YYDKDF (reference sequence). The CDR3 contains 15 residues. V gave up 9 bases and J gave up 5 bases; unmatched junction bases: 15.

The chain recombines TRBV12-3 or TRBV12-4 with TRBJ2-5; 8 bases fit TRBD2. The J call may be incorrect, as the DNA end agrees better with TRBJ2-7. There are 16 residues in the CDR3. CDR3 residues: CASRPFPTSGPYEQYF. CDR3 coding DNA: TGTGCCAGCAGACCGTTTCCCACTAGCGGCCCTTACGAGCAGTACTTC.

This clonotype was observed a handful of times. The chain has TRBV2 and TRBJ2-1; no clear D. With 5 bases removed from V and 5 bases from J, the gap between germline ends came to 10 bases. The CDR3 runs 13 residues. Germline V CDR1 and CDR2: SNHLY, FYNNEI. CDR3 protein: CASSYGLNNEQFF. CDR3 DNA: TGTGCCAGCAGTTATGGCTTGAACAATGAGCAGTTCTTC. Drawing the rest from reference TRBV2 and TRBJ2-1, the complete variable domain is EPEVTQTPSHQVTQMGQEVILRCVPISNHLYFYWYRQILGQKVEFLVSFYNNEISEKSEIFDDQFSVERPDGSNFTLKIRSTKLEDSAMYFCASSYGLNNEQFFGPGTRLTVL.

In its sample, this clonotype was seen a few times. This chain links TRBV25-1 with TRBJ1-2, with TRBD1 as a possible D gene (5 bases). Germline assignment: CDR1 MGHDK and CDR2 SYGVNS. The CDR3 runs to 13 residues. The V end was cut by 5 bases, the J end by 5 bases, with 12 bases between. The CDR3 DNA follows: TGTGCCAGCAGTTCGGCCAGGGAATATGGCTACACCTTC. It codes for CASSSAREYGYTF.

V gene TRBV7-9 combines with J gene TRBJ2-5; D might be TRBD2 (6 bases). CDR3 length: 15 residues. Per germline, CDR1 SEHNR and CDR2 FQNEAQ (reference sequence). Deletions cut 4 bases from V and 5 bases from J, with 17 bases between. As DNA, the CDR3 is TGTGCCAGCAGCTCCCGGCGGGGCGAATTGGAGACCCAGTACTTC. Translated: CASSSRRGELETQYF.

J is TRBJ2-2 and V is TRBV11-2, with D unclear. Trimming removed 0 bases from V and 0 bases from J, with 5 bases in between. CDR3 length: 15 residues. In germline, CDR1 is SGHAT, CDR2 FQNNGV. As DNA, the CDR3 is TGTGCCAGCAGCTTAGATCGGACGAACACCGGGGAGCTGTTTTTT. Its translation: CASSLDRTNTGELFF.

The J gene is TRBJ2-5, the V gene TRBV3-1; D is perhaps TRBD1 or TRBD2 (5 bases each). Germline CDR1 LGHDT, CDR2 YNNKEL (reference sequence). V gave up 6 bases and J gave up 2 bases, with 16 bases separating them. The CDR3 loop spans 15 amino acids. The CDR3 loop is CASSPWTGPQETQYF. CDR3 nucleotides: TGTGCCAGCAGTCCATGGACGGGGCCGCAAGAGACCCAGTACTTC.

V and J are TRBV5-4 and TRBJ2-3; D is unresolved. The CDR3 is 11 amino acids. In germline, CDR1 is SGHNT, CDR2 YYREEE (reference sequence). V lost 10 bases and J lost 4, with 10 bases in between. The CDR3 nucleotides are TGTGCCGCTTTAAGCGCAGATACGCAGTATTTT. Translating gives CAALSADTQYF.

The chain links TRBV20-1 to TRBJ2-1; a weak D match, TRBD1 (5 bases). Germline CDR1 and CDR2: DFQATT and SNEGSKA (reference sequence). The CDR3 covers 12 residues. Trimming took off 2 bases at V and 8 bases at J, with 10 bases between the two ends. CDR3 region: CSARRGFYEQFF. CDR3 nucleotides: TGCAGTGCTAGAAGGGGTTTTTATGAGCAGTTCTTC.

The CDR3 loop reads CSVESRYYGYTF. DNA for the CDR3: TGCAGCGTTGAAAGCAGGTACTATGGCTACACCTTC. The rearrangement uses TRBV29-1 and TRBJ1-2; D unresolved. The CDR3 contains 12 residues. Germline CDR1 reads SQVTM; CDR2 reads ANQGSEA. V lost 2 bases and J lost 3, with 7 bases in between.

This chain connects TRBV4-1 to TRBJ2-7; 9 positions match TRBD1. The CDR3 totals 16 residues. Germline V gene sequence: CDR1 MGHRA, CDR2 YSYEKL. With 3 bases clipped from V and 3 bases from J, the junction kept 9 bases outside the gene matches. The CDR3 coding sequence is TGCGCCAGCAGCCAGGTACAGGGGGCGATTTACTACGAGCAGTACTTC. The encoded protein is CASSQVQGAIYYEQYF.